This TCR beta chain was profiled in a study of post-analysis software for immune sequencing data (dated by TCRdb to about 2015). Regarding the research as a whole: The recorded disease courses included relapsing-remitting, secondary progressive and progressive-relapsing multiple sclerosis, and some patients had no subtype annotation. A subset of samples was prepared in parallel using single-end sample barcoding, then pooled and co-amplified after Illumina adapter ligation. The multiple sclerosis patient repertoires were compared with under 13 previously published healthy control repertoires from donors aged roughly 6 to 27 years.

To demonstrate the VDJtools post-analysis software, the study profiled TCR beta repertoires from the peripheral blood of about 13 young patients with multiple sclerosis. The multiple sclerosis patients were children and adolescents between roughly 6 and 15 years of age. For this clonotype: Its target antigen remains unknown. No much larger clone exists at a distance of one base, and base qualities are not known.

Study-level results and caveats: The control group was slightly older than the multiple sclerosis patient group. Direct clustering with F measure revealed strong co-clustering of samples prepared in the same batch, which led to a batch-effect correction. Normalized Chao1 diversity was significantly lower in multiple sclerosis patients than controls, suggesting substantial peripheral T-cell clonal expansion. Significantly higher frequencies in patients than in controls were found for a few TRBV segments, including TRBV5-6, TRBV5-1 and TRBV20-1.

Library creation used PCR. Sequenced using an Illumina HiSeq 2500. To reduce PCR and sequencing biases, unique molecular identifiers were built into the TCR beta cDNA libraries. Every 1 to 10 million input T cells yielded about 500,000 cDNA molecules, meaning each molecule approximated one T cell. Patient libraries were prepared and sequenced with the same protocol used for the earlier healthy control dataset. Within a given batch, samples were prepared together, multiplexed and sequenced on the same HiSeq lane. From the authors' description of their analysis: MIGEC was used to process the raw barcoded reads, and molecular identifier groups with only a single read were discarded before consensus assembly and CDR3 extraction. Clonotype tables were post-analysed with VDJtools, and diversity was normalized by down-sampling all datasets to the smallest sample size. Repertoire overlap clustering matched CDR3 amino acid but not nucleotide sequences to correct batch-related cross-sample contamination. TCRdb applied fastp at Q25 and MiXCR to the public reads, then kept only in-frame beta chains. Identical CDR3 protein sequences are pooled into one entry, listed with their most common genes and DNA. The V and J calls follow TCRdb's processing rather than the paper's. Present in this sample are more than 450,000 distinct CDR3 sequences, about 40% of which were seen just once. Jointly, the top ten make up around 1.7% of the sample.

Cut back by 6 bases and 2 bases, the V and J ends lie 17 bases apart. CDR1 and CDR2, looked up from the germline V gene (reference sequence), are LNHDA and SQIVND. From the cysteine up to the phenylalanine, the CDR3 has a length of 15 residues. Only CDR3 DNA remains: 45 bases, in frame from the first base. Sequencing was carried out using blood. This receptor was taken from a girl aged 5 to 17 with multiple sclerosis. The chain is made from TRBV19 and TRBJ2-7, with a tentative D gene TRBD2 over 6 matching bases. In nucleotide form, the sequence is TGTGCCAGTAGCCCTGGGGGGACTGCGGCCTACGAGCAGTACTTC. This yields the protein CASSPGGTAAYEQYF.